These 15 T cell receptor beta chains came from one sample sequenced in a study of OX40 agonist ivuxolimab in advanced cancers. The data were produced by immunoSEQ multiplex PCR, yet TCRdb's version contains in-frame clones alone and is incomplete. Of 95,000 to 150,000 clones listed, around 95% were seen once; the top ten hold about 0.14%. The specimen was CD4+ or CD8+ T cells sorted from blood, collected in a trial of the OX40 agonist ivuxolimab. The receptors come from an adult with an advanced solid tumor such as melanoma, head and neck, liver or kidney cancer.

This chain links TRBV7-9 with TRBJ2-3, with no clear D. Trimming shortened V by 5 bases and J by 2 bases, and 11 bases separated the two germline ends. The length of the CDR3 is 14 residues. In germline, CDR1 is SEHNR, CDR2 FQNEAQ (reference sequence). CDR3 nucleotide sequence: TGTGCCAGCAGCAGGATGGGTTCCACAGATACGCAGTATTTT. Protein: CASSRMGSTDTQYF. Together with reference TRBV7-9 and TRBJ2-3, the CDR3 gives the full variable domain: DTGVSQNPRHKITKRGQNVTFRCDPISEHNRLYWYRQTLGQGPEFLTYFQNEAQLEKSRLLSDRFSAERPKGSFSTLEIQRTEQGDSAMYLCASSRMGSTDTQYFGPGTRLTVL.

This clone is a singleton in its sample. The V and J genes are TRBV9 and TRBJ2-2, with 12 bases fitting TRBD2. J was trimmed by 5 bases and V by 6 bases; bases with no gene match: 5. CDR3 size: 15 residues. The germline V gene has CDR1 SGDLS and CDR2 YYNGEE. CDR3 coding DNA: TGTGCCAGCACAGGGACTAGCGGGCAAACCGGGGAGCTGTTTTTT. Its translation is CASTGTSGQTGELFF.

The rearrangement uses TRBV5-6 and TRBJ1-6; 8 nucleotides align to TRBD1. In germline, CDR1 is SGHDT, CDR2 YYEEEE. This CDR3 has 15 residues. The V segment lost 2 bases and the J segment 12 bases; nucleotides outside the gene matches: 10. The CDR3 sequence: CASSLRSGGMGPLHF. The DNA of the CDR3 is TGTGCCAGCAGCTTACGCTCAGGGGGCATGGGACCCCTCCACTTT.

The chain combines TRBV13 with TRBJ2-7; TRBD1 matches 8 bases. The junction had 9 bases not matched to a gene; V was cut back by 2 bases and J by 9 bases. This CDR3 has 14 residues. Germline V gives CDR1 PRHDT, CDR2 FYEKMQ (reference sequence). The CDR3 DNA sequence: TGTGCCAGCAGCTTACAGGGCAGGGGGCGCGGGCAGTACTTC. Residues: CASSLQGRGRGQYF.

The V gene is TRBV18, the J gene TRBJ2-1; TRBD1 agrees at 8 bases. The CDR3 spans 17 residues. Trimming at V came to 0 bases and at J to 8 bases, leaving 12 bases not matched to a gene. Germline loops: CDR1 KGHSH, CDR2 LQKENI. CDR3 amino acids: CASSPPLGQGVRDEQFF. CDR3 DNA: TGTGCCAGCTCACCACCCTTAGGACAGGGAGTCCGGGATGAGCAGTTCTTC.

The genes are TRBV28 and TRBJ1-4; D ambiguous. Trimming stripped 3 bases from V and 11 bases from J, with 16 bases between. The V gene's germline CDR1 is MDHEN and CDR2 SYDVKM. This CDR3 contains 14 residues. The CDR3 loop reads CASSFWEPNRKLFF. The CDR3 region has the DNA TGTGCCAGCAGTTTCTGGGAGCCGAATCGGAAACTGTTTTTT.

As to this clone: Distinct nucleotide sequences in the sample also encode this CDR3. The rearrangement uses TRBV18 and TRBJ2-5; D remains ambiguous. The germline gives CDR1 KGHSH, CDR2 LQKENI. Deletions cut 3 bases from V and 5 bases from J, with 10 bases between. CDR3 length: 13 amino acids. CDR3 sequence reads: CASSPGLGETQYF. CDR3 nucleotides: TGTGCCAGCTCACCGGGCCTGGGGGAGACCCAGTACTTC.

Here the CDR3 reads CAISEGEVYNEQFF. CDR3 bases: TGTGCCATCAGTGAAGGAGAGGTATACAATGAGCAGTTCTTC. This chain uses TRBV10-3 with TRBJ2-1, with D hard to call. The CDR3 is 14 residues long. Trimming pared 3 bases from V and 4 bases from J, leaving 10 bases between. The germline gives CDR1 ENHRY, CDR2 SYGVKD.

The chain links TRBV4-3 to TRBJ1-6, with 7 bases lining up with TRBD1. V lost 0 bases and J lost 5; bases outside the gene matches: 10. This CDR3 region has 18 residues. Germline V gives CDR1 LGHNA, CDR2 YSLEER. CDR3 protein: CASSQDNQNRGDNSPLHF. The CDR3 DNA sequence: TGCGCCAGCAGCCAAGATAATCAGAACAGGGGAGATAATTCACCCCTCCACTTT.

V gene TRBV11-3 combines with J gene TRBJ2-7; D might be TRBD1 or TRBD2, each matching 5 bases. Trimming left V 5 bases short and J 5 bases short, with 19 bases between. Looked up from germline, CDR1 is SGHNT and CDR2 is YENEEA. This CDR3 is 15 amino acids long. The CDR3 protein is CASSPMGRDAHEQYF. The CDR3 DNA sequence: TGTGCCAGCAGCCCGATGGGACGGGACGCCCACGAGCAGTACTTC.

The gene calls are TRBV5-8 and TRBJ1-5; no firm D call. This CDR3 spans 13 amino acids. Germline V lookup: CDR1 SGHTS, CDR2 YDEGEE. Trimming left V 4 bases short and J 4 bases short, with 9 bases between. DNA for the CDR3: TGTGCCAGCAGCCCCTTCGGAAATCAGCCCCAGCATTTT. It yields the protein CASSPFGNQPQHF.

The CDR3 reads CASSKSGTGLDGYTF. CDR3 sequence (DNA): TGTGCCAGCAGCAAATCCGGGACAGGGCTAGATGGCTACACCTTC. This sequence joins TRBV11-2 and TRBJ1-2; 9 bases are a match to TRBD1. The CDR3 is 15 residues long. Germline V gives CDR1 SGHAT, CDR2 FQNNGV. The J segment lost 6 bases and the V segment lost 5 bases, leaving 10 bases of the junction unmatched.

The V gene is TRBV5-1, the J gene TRBJ1-2; the D is unclear. The CDR3 loop spans 15 amino acids. The V and J ends lost 0 bases and 6 bases respectively, with 15 bases between them. Looked up from germline, CDR1 is SGHRS and CDR2 is YFSETQ. The CDR3 nucleotides are TGCGCCAGCAGCTTGGAACACCCTGGAGGCGATGGCTACACCTTC. Its translation: CASSLEHPGGDGYTF.

The V call is TRBV6-1, the J call TRBJ2-7, with D possibly TRBD1 on 5 matching bases. Germline values: CDR1 MNHNS, CDR2 SASEGT. Trimming cost V 6 bases and J 0 bases, with 15 bases left between them. The CDR3 is made up of 15 amino acids. The CDR3 protein is CASRTGLSLSYEQYF. Here the CDR3 DNA reads TGTGCCAGCAGAACAGGCCTTAGCCTCTCCTACGAGCAGTACTTC.

The chain is built from TRBV6-5 and TRBJ2-2; the D gene is possibly TRBD1 (6 bases). Germline loops: CDR1 MNHEY, CDR2 SVGAGI. The CDR3 totals 15 residues. V lost 6 bases, J lost 1 base, and 12 bases lay in between. The chain's CDR3 is CASSPPRGNTGELFF. The CDR3 region has the DNA TGTGCCAGCAGCCCTCCCAGGGGGAACACCGGGGAGCTGTTTTTT.